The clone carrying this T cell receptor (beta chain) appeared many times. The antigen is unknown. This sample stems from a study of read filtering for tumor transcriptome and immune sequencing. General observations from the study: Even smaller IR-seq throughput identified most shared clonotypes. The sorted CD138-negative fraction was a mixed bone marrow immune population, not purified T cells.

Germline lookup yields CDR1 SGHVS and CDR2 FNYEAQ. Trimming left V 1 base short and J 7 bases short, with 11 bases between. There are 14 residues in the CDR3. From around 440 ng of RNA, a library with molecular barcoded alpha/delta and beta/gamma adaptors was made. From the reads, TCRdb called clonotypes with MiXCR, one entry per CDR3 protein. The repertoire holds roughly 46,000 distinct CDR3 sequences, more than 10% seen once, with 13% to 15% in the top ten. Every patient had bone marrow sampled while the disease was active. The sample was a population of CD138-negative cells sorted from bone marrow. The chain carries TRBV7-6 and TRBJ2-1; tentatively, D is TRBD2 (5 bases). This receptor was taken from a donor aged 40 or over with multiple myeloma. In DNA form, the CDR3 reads TGTGCCAGCAGCTTAGGACTACATACAAATGAGCAGTTCTTC. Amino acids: CASSLGLHTNEQFF.